Listed below are T cell receptor beta chains from one sample, sequenced in a study of blood T cells in healthy people across ages. Via MiXCR, TCRdb re-called the 5' RACE reads, giving one row per CDR3 protein. The top ten hold 13% of the sample, which has some 900,000 distinct CDR3 sequences, 48% seen once. Sequencing was carried out using blood. The receptors were gathered from a man aged 30 to 39 in good health. The CDR3 runs from the conserved cysteine through the conserved F or W. Clone sizes are given selectively: once, few, many, or a class where the clone is expanded.

V gene: TRBV7-2; clone size: NA; CDR3 length: 14; J gene: TRBJ2-1; CDR3 protein: CASSLERKGNEQFF
V gene: TRBV15; clone size: NA; CDR3 length: 13; J gene: TRBJ1-6; CDR3 protein: CATSSTGFSPLHF
V gene: TRBV27; clone size: few; CDR3 length: 13; J gene: TRBJ1-2; CDR3 protein: CASSTIGNYGYTF
V gene: TRBV6-4; clone size: NA; CDR3 length: 15; J gene: TRBJ2-1; CDR3 protein: CASNEDGGSYNEQFF
V gene: TRBV20-1; clone size: NA; CDR3 length: 11; J gene: NA; CDR3 protein: CSALKQETQYF
V gene: TRBV5-1; clone size: NA; CDR3 length: 15; J gene: TRBJ2-7; CDR3 protein: CASSGSGGFSYEQYF
V gene: TRBV4-3; clone size: few; CDR3 length: 15; J gene: TRBJ2-7; CDR3 protein: CASSPPGPFSYEQYF
V gene: TRBV7-3; clone size: NA; CDR3 length: 16; J gene: TRBJ2-3; CDR3 protein: CASSLNSGGLTDTQYF
V gene: TRBV27; clone size: few; CDR3 length: 18; J gene: TRBJ2-1; CDR3 protein: CASSLSSGGAVWYNEQFF
V gene: TRBV2; clone size: NA; CDR3 length: 12; J gene: TRBJ2-7; CDR3 protein: CASRANSYEQYF
V gene: TRBV6-1; clone size: NA; CDR3 length: 17; J gene: TRBJ1-6; CDR3 protein: CASSEIHSTSLISPLHF
V gene: TRBV28; clone size: many; CDR3 length: 15; J gene: TRBJ2-6; CDR3 protein: CASGTGFAGANVLTF